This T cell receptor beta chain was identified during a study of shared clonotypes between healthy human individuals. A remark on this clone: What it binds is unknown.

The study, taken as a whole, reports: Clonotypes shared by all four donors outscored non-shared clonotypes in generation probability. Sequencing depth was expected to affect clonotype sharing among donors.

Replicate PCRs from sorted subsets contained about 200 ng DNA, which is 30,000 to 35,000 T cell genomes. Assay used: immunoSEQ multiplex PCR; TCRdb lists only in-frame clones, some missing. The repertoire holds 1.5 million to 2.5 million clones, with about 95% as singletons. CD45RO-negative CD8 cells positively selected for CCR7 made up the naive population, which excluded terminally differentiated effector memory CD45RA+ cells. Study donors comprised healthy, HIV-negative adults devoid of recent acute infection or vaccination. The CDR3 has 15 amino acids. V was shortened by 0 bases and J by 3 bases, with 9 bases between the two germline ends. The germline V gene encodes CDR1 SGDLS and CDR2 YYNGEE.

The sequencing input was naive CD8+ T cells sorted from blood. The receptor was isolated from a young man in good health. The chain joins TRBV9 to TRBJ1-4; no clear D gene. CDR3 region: CASSVAPVANEKLFF. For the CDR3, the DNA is TGTGCCAGCAGCGTAGCCCCAGTGGCTAATGAAAAACTGTTTTTT. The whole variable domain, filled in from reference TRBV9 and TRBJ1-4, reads DSGVTQTPKHLITATGQRVTLRCSPRSGDLSVYWYQQSLDQGLQFLIQYYNGEERAKGNILERFSAQQFPDLHSELNLSSLELGDSALYFCASSVAPVANEKLFFGSGTQLSVL.